The rows below give T cell receptor beta chains drawn from one sample of a study of blood T cells in healthy people across ages. One entry per CDR3 protein results from TCRdb running MiXCR on the 5' RACE reads. The table shows roughly 1.6 million distinct CDR3 sequences, with almost 35% occurring only once. Material: blood. The receptors were sampled from a woman in her thirties in good health. CDR3s include the opening cysteine and the closing phenylalanine or tryptophan. A D gene is named only where the DNA matches it firmly. Size values are once, few and many counts, or a class for expanded clones, and some rows have none.

v_call	clone_size	j_call	d_call	cdr3_nt	cdr3_aa
TRBV9	NA	TRBJ2-1	NA	TGTGCCAGCAGCATAGATAGCCGGGGACAAGATGAGCAGTTCTTC	CASSIDSRGQDEQFF
TRBV9	NA	TRBJ2-2	NA	TGTGCCAGCAGCGCCGAGTTGGGCACCGGGGAGCCGTTTTTT	CASSAELGTGEPFF
TRBV4-2	few	TRBJ2-3	TRBD2	TGTGCCAGCAGCCAAGTTGGAACCTGGACTAGCGGGACGGGAGATACGCAGTATTTT	CASSQVGTWTSGTGDTQYF
TRBV29-1	many	TRBJ2-7	NA	TGCAGCGTTGATAAGGGGATGGGCGACGAGCAGTACTTC	CSVDKGMGDEQYF
TRBV10-2	NA	TRBJ2-3	NA	TGCGCCAGCAGGGGCCGGCTTGCGGAAGTCACAGATACGCAGTATTTT	CASRGRLAEVTDTQYF
TRBV4-2	NA	TRBJ2-3	TRBD2	TGTGCCAGCAGCCCTTACGGACTAGCGGGAGTGGCAGATACGCAGTATTTT	CASSPYGLAGVADTQYF
TRBV20-1	NA	TRBJ2-3	NA	TGCAGTGCAAAGCTAGCGACAGATACGCAGTATTTT	CSAKLATDTQYF
TRBV20-1	NA	TRBJ2-1	NA	TGCAGTGCTAGAGGCCAGGGACCAACTCTTTACAATGAGCAGTTCTTC	CSARGQGPTLYNEQFF
TRBV7-2	NA	TRBJ2-1	TRBD1	TGTGCCAGCAGCCTACAGGGGCCGGAGTACAATGAGCAGTTCTTC	CASSLQGPEYNEQFF
TRBV4-1	many	TRBJ2-5	NA	TGCGCCAGCAGCCACCCAGGGTTGTCGGAGACCCAGTACTTC	CASSHPGLSETQYF
TRBV3-1	NA	TRBJ2-1	NA	TGTGCCAGCAGCAATGATTACAATGAGCAGTTCTTC	CASSNDYNEQFF
TRBV20-1	NA	TRBJ2-1	TRBD2	TGCAGTGCTAGGGAGGGACTAGCGGAGTACAATGAGCAGTTCTTC	CSAREGLAEYNEQFF
TRBV6-6	NA	TRBJ2-7	NA	TGTGCCAGCAGTTACGATTCGAACCACTACGAGCAGTACTTC	CASSYDSNHYEQYF
TRBV6-1	many	TRBJ2-1	TRBD1	TGTGCCACGACAGGGGGGGGCAATGAGCAGTTCTTC	CATTGGGNEQFF
TRBV7-3	once	TRBJ2-1	NA	TGTGCCAGCAGCAGTGGGGGCGCTGAGCAGTTCTTC	CASSSGGAEQFF
TRBV7-2	few	TRBJ2-7	TRBD1	TGTGCCAGCGGAGGACAGGCGAAGGGCTCCTACGAGCAGTACTTC	CASGGQAKGSYEQYF
TRBV10-1	NA	TRBJ2-5	TRBD2	TGCGCCAGCAGTGAGGGGACTAGCGGGAGACTACAAGAGACCCAGTACTTC	CASSEGTSGRLQETQYF
TRBV7-2	NA	TRBJ2-7	TRBD2	TGTGCCAGCAGCCCAGTAGTAGCGGGACCCTACGAGCAGTACTTC	CASSPVVAGPYEQYF
TRBV6-5	NA	TRBJ2-7	TRBD2	TGTGCCAGCAGTCGGAGTGGGGGAGGGTACGAGCAGTACTTC	CASSRSGGGYEQYF
TRBV3-1	NA	TRBJ2-5	NA	TGTGCCAGCTCTCTTGAGAGCACTATAAACTTAAACACCGGAGAGACCCAGTACTTC	CASSLESTINLNTGETQYF
TRBV11-2	few	TRBJ2-3	NA	TGTGCCAGCAGCCCCTCGACGAGAAACACAGATACGCAGTATTTT	CASSPSTRNTDTQYF
TRBV7-9	few	TRBJ2-7	NA	TGTGCCAGCAGCCCCTCCTATTCCTCATCCTACGAGCAGTACTTC	CASSPSYSSSYEQYF
TRBV20-1	NA	TRBJ2-2	NA	TGCAGTGCTAGCCCCCTCGCGGCTAACCCCACCGGGGAGCTGTTTTTT	CSASPLAANPTGELFF
TRBV3-1	few	TRBJ1-2	NA	TGTGCCAGCAGCCAACTTAGCAGGGACTATGGCTACACCTTC	CASSQLSRDYGYTF
TRBV20-1	NA	TRBJ1-6	NA	TGCAGTGCTAGAGAGCCTCAGGGGCCCTTGTCCCTCCACTTT	CSAREPQGPLSLHF
TRBV10-2	NA	TRBJ1-5	NA	TGCGCCAGCAGTGAAGGGGCTGGGAGCAATCAGCCCCAGCATTTT	CASSEGAGSNQPQHF
TRBV5-5	NA	TRBJ2-1	TRBD2	TGTGCCAGCAGCTTGTCTAGCGGGGGTTTCCAAGAGCAGTTCTTC	CASSLSSGGFQEQFF
TRBV15	NA	TRBJ2-3	NA	TGTGCCACCAGCACGGGCGCGGGACCCACAGATACGCAGTATTTT	CATSTGAGPTDTQYF
TRBV3-1	NA	TRBJ2-7	TRBD1	TGTGCCAGCAGCCAAGGAAGACAGGGGGGCTACGAGCAGTACTTC	CASSQGRQGGYEQYF
TRBV29-1	many	TRBJ2-7	NA	TGCAGCGTTGAAAGGGACACGGGGGAGCAGTACTTC	CSVERDTGEQYF
TRBV4-1	NA	TRBJ2-7	NA	TGCGTCAGCAGCCCGGGGTCTTACGAGCAGTACTTC	CVSSPGSYEQYF
TRBV30	NA	TRBJ2-1	NA	TGTGCCTGGAGTGTAGCGAGCTCCTACAATGAGCAGTTCTTC	CAWSVASSYNEQFF
TRBV20-1	NA	TRBJ2-3	NA	TGCAGTGCTATATCGCCTACAGATACGCAGTATTTT	CSAISPTDTQYF
TRBV7-4	NA	TRBJ2-4	TRBD2	TGTGCCAGCACCCCGCATTGCCAACTAGCGGGAAGGTGGGGCAAAAACATTCAGTACTTC	CASTPHCQLAGRWGKNIQYF
TRBV12-3/TRBV12-4	few	TRBJ2-3	TRBD2	TGTGCCAGCAGTCCACCCCGGAGCGGGGGGCTTGATACGCAGTATTTT	CASSPPRSGGLDTQYF
TRBV30	NA	TRBJ2-7	TRBD1	TGTGCCTGGAGCCAACAGGGGCCTTTGACCTACGAGCAGTACTTC	CAWSQQGPLTYEQYF
TRBV6-1	few	TRBJ2-1	TRBD1	TGTGCCAGCATCCGGGACAGGGTATCAAATGAGCAGTTCTTC	CASIRDRVSNEQFF
TRBV6-1	NA	TRBJ2-2	TRBD1	TGTGCCAGCAGTATAACACAGGGGGGAATTGTAACCGGGGAGCTGTTTTTT	CASSITQGGIVTGELFF
TRBV3-1	NA	TRBJ1-5	NA	TGTGCCAGCAGCCAGGGGGCCAGCGATCAGCCCCAGCATTTT	CASSQGASDQPQHF
TRBV9	NA	TRBJ2-3	NA	TGTGCCAGCAGCGTAGATTGGGGAACAGATACGCAGTATTTT	CASSVDWGTDTQYF
TRBV20-1	few	TRBJ2-7	NA	TGCAGTGCGTCGGGGGGCAACTTATCCTTCTACGAGCAGTACTTC	CSASGGNLSFYEQYF
TRBV29-1	NA	TRBJ2-5	NA	TGCAGCGTTGAAGATAGACCCTTCCAAGAGACCCAGTACTTC	CSVEDRPFQETQYF
TRBV5-8	few	TRBJ2-7	NA	TGTGCCAGCCCTGGGGGGATTGACTCCTACGAGCAGTACTTC	CASPGGIDSYEQYF
TRBV20-1	NA	TRBJ2-3	TRBD2	TGCAGTGCTAGAGATTGGCACAGCGGGAGGGCCCCAGATACGCAGTATTTT	CSARDWHSGRAPDTQYF
TRBV6-5	NA	TRBJ2-2	NA	TGTGCCAGCAACTCGAACAGGGTGGGCACCGGGGAGCTGTTTTTT	CASNSNRVGTGELFF
TRBV29-1	few	TRBJ1-1	NA	TGCAGCGTTAAAGTAGGCTTCAACACTGAAGCTTTCTTT	CSVKVGFNTEAFF
TRBV5-1	NA	TRBJ1-1	TRBD1	TGCGCCAGCAGCTTGGCAGGGGGGCTCACTGAAGCTTTCTTT	CASSLAGGLTEAFF
TRBV2	NA	TRBJ1-5	NA	TGTGCCAGCAGTGGGGAGGGGGGTGGTTTGCAGCCCCAGCATTTT	CASSGEGGGLQPQHF
TRBV20-1	NA	TRBJ1-1	NA	TGCAGTGCTAGAGATTGGACGGGTAACACTGAAGCTTTCTTT	CSARDWTGNTEAFF
TRBV20-1	NA	TRBJ2-5	NA	TGCAGTGCCGGACGTCCAGAGCAGACCCAGTACTTC	CSAGRPEQTQYF
TRBV27	NA	TRBJ2-1	TRBD2	TGTGCCAGCAGACTAGCGGGAGGTGGGAGGAATGAGCAGTTCTTC	CASRLAGGGRNEQFF
TRBV10-3	few	TRBJ2-7	TRBD1	TGTGCCATCAGTGAGCGGACAGGGGGGCTCCACGAGCAGTACTTC	CAISERTGGLHEQYF
TRBV7-2	NA	TRBJ2-7	TRBD2	TGTGCCAGCAGCTTAGCGGGCGGGGGGGCTGTTTACGAGCAGTACTTC	CASSLAGGGAVYEQYF
TRBV2	NA	TRBJ2-3	TRBD2	TGTGCCAGAGCGGGGGGCGCTCCCATGGCAGATACGCAGTATTTT	CARAGGAPMADTQYF